This T cell receptor beta chain was observed in a study of T cells in tuberculosis. Study-level background: Sequenced TCRs come from CD1B-GMM tetramer-binding T cells. Regarding the study as a whole: T cells binding CD1B-GMM tetramer weakly possibly escaped the sort.

Thawed, overnight-rested PBMC were stained with GMM-loaded CD1B tetramer, viability dye and anti-CD3, then sorted. C32 glucose monomycolate from Rhodococcus equi was loaded onto the CD1B tetramers. Sequencing of TCR-alpha and TCR-beta chains was unpaired. Assay used: immunoSEQ multiplex PCR; TCRdb lists only in-frame clones, some missing. Here the sample spans about 88,000 clones, approximately 90% being singletons. The receptor was isolated from an adult woman with latent tuberculosis. The specimen sequenced was CD1b-GMM tetramer-negative cells sorted from PBMCs.

CDR3 bases: TGCGCCAGCGGCGGGACGATTAATGAAAAACTGTTTTTT. This translates into CASGGTINEKLFF. The rearrangement joins TRBV4-1 to TRBJ1-4; a weak D match, TRBD1 (5 bases). Trimming shortened V by 8 bases and J by 4 bases, and 11 bases separated the two germline ends. Germline CDR1 is MGHRA and CDR2 is YSYEKL. This CDR3 spans 13 amino acids.